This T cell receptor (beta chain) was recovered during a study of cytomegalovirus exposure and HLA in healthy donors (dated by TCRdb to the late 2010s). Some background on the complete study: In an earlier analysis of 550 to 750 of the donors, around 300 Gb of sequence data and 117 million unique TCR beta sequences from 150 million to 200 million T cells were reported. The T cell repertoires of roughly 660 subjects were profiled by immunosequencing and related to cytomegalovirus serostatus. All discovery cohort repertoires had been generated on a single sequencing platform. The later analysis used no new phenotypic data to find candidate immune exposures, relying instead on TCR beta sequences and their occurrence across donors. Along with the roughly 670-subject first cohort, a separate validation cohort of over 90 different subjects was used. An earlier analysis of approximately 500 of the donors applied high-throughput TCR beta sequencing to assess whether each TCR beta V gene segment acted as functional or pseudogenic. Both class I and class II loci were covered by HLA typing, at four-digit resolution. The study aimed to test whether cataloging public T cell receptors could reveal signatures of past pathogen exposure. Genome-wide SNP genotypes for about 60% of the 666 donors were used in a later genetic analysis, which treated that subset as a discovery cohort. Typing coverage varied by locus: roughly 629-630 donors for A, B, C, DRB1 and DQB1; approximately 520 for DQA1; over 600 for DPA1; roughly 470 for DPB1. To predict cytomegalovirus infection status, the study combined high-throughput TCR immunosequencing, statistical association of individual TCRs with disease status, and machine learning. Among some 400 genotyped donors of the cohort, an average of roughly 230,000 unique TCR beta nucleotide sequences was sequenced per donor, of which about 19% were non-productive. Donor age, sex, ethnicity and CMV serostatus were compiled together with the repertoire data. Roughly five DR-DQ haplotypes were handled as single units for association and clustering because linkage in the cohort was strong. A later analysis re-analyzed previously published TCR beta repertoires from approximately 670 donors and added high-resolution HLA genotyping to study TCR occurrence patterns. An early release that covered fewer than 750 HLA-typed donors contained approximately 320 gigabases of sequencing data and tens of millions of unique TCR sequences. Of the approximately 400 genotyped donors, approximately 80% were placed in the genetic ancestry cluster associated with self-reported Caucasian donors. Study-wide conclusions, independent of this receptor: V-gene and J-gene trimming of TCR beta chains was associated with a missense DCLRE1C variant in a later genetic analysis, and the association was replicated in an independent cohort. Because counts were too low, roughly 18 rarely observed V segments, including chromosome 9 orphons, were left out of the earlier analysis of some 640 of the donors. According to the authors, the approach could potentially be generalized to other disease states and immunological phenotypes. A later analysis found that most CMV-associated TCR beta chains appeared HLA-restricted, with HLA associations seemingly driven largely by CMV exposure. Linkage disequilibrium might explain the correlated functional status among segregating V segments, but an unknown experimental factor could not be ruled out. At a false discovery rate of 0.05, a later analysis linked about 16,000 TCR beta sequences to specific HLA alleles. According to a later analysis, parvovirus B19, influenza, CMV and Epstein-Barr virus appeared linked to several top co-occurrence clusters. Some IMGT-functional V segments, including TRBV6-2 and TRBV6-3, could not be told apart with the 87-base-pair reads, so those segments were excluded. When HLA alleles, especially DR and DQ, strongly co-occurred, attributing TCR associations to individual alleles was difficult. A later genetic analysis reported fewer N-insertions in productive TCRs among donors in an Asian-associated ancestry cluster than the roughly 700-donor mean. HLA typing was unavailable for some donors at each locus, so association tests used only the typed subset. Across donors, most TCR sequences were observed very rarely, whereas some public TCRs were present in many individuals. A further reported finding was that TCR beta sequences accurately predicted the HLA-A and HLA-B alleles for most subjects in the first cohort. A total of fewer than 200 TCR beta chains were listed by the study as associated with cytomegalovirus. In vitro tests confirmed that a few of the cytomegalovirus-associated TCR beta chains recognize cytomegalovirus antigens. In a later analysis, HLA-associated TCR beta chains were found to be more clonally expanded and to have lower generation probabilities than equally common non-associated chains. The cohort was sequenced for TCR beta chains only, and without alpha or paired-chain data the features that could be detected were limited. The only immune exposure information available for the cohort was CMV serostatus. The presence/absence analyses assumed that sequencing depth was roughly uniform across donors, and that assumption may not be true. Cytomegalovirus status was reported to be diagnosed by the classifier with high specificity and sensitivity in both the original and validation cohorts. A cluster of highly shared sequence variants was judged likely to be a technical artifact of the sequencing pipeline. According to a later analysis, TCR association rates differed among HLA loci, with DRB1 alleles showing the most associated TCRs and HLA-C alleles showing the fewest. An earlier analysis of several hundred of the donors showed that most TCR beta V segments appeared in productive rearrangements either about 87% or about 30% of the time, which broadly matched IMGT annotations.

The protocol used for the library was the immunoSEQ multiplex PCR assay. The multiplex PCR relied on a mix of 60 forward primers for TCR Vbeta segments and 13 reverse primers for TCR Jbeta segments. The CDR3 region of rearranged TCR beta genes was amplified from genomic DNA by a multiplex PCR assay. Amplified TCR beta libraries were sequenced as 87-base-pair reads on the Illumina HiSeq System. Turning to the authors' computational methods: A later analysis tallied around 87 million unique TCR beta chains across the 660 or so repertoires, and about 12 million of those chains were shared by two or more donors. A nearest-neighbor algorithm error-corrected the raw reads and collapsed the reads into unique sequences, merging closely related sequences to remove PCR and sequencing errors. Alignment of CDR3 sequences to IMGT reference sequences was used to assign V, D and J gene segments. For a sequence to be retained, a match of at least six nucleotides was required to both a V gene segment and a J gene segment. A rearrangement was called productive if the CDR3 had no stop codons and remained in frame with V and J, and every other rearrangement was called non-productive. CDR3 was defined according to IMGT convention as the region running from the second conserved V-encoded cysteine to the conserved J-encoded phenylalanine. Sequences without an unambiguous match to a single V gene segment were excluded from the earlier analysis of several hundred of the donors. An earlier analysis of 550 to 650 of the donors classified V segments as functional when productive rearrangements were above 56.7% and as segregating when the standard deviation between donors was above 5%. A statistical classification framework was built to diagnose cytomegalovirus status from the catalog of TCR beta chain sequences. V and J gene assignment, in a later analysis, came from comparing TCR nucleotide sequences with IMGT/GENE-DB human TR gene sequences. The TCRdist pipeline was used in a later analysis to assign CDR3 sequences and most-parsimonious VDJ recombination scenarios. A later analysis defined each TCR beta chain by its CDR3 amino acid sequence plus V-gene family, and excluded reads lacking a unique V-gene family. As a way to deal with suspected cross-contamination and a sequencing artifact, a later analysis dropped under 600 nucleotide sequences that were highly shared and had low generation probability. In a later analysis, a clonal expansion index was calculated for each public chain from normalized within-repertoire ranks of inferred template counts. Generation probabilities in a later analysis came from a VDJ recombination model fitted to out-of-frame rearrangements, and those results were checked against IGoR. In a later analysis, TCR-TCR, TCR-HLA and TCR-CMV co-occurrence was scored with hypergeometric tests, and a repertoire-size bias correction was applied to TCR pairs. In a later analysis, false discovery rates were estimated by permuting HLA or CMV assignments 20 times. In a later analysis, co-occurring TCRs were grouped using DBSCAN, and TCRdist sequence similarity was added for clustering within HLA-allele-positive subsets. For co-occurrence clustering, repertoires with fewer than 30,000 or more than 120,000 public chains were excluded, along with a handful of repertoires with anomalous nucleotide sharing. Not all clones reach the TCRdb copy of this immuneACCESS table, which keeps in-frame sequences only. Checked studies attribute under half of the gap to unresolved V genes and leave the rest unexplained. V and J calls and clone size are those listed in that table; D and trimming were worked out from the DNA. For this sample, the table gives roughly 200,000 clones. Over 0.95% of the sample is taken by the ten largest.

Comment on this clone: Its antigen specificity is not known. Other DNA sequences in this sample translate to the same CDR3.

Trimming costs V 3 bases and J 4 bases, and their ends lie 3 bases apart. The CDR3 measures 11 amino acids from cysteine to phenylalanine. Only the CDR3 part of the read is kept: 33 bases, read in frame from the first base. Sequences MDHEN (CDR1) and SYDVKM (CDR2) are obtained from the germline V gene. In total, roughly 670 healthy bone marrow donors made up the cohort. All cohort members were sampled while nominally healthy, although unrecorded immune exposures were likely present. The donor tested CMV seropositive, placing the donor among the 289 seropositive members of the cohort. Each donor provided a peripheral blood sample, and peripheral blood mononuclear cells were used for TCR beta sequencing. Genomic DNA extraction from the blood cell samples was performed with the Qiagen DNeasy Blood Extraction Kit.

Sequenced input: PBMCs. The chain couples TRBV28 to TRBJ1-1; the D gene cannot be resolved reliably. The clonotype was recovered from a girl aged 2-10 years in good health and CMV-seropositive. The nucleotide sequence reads TGTGCCAGCAGTTTGAGCACTGAAGCTTTCTTT. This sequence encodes CASSLSTEAFF.